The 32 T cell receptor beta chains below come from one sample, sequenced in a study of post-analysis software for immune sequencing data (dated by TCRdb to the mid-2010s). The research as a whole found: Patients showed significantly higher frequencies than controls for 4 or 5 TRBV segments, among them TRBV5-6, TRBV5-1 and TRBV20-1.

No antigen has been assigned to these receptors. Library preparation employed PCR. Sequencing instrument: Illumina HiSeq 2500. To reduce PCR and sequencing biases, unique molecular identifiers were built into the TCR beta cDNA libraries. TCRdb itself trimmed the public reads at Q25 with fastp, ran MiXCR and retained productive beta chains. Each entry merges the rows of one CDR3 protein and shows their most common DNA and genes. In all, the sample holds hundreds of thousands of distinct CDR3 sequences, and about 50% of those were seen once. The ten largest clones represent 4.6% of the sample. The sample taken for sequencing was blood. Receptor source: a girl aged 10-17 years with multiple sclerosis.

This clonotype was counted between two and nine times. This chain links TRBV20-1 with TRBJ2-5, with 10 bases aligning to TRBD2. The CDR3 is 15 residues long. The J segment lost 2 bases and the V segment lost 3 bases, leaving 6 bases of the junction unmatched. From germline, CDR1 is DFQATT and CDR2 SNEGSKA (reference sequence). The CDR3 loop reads CSASPTSGNQETQYF. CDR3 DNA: TGCAGTGCTAGCCCAACTAGCGGGAATCAAGAGACCCAGTACTTC.

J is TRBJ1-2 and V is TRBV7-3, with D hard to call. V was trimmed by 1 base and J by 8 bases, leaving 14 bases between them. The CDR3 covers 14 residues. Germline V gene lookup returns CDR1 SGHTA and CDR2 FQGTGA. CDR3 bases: TGTGCCAGCAGCTTAAGTCCTACAACGGTGGGCTACACCTTC. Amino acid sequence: CASSLSPTTVGYTF.

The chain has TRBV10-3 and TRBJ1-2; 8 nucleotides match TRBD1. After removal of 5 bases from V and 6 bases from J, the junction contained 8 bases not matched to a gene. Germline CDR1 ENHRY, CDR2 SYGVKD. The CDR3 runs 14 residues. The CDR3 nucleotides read TGTGCCATCAGTCCCGGACAGGGTTCGGATGGCTACACCTTC. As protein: CAISPGQGSDGYTF.

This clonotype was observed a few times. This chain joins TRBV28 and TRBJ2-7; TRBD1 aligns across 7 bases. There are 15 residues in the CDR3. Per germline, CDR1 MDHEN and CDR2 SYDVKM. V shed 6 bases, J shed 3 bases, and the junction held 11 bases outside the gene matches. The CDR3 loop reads CASSRSQGYRYEQYF. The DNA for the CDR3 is TGTGCCAGCAGCCGCTCACAGGGGTACCGCTACGAGCAGTACTTC.

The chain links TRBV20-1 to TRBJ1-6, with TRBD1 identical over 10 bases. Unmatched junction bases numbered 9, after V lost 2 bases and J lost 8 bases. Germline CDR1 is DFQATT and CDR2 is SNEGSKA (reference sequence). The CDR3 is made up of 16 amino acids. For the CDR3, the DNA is TGCAGTGCTAGAACAACTCGGGACAGGGGAGATTCACCCCTCCACTTT. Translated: CSARTTRDRGDSPLHF.

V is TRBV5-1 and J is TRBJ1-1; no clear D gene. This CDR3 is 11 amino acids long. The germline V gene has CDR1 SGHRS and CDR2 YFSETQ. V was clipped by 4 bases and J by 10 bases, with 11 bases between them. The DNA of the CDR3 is TGCGCCAGCAGCAATACGCAGAGAGCTTTCTTT. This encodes CASSNTQRAFF.

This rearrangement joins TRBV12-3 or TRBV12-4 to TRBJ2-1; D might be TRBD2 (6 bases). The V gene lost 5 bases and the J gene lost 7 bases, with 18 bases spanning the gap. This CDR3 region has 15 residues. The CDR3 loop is CASSNLGLGKNEQFF. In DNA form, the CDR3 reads TGTGCCAGCAGTAACCTGGGACTCGGGAAAAATGAGCAGTTCTTC.

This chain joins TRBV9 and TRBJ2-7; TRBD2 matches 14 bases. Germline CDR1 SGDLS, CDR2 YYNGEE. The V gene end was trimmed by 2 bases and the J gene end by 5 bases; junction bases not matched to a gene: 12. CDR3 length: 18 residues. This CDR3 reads CASSVGTSGGIPYHEQYF. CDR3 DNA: TGTGCCAGCAGCGTCGGGACTAGCGGGGGAATTCCCTACCACGAGCAGTACTTC.

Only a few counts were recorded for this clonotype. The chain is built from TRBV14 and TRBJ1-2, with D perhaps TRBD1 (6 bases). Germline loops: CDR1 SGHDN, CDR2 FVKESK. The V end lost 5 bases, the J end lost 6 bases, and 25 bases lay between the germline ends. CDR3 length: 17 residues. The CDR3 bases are TGTGCCAGCAGCTACAACGTGCAGGGGACTGGGAGTGATGGCTACACCTTC. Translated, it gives CASSYNVQGTGSDGYTF.

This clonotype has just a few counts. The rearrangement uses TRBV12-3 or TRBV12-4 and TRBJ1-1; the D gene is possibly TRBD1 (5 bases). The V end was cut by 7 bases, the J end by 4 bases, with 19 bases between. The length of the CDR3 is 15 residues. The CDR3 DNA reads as TGTGCCAGCACTCGCAGTTGGGGGGTGGCCACTGAAGCTTTCTTT. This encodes CASTRSWGVATEAFF.

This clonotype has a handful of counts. The CDR3 coding sequence is TGCAGCGTTGGGACTAGCGGGGGCACAGATACGCAGTATTTT. Amino acid sequence: CSVGTSGGTDTQYF. This sequence joins TRBV29-1 and TRBJ2-3, with TRBD2 matching over 12 bases. The CDR3 is 14 residues long. Germline V lookup: CDR1 SQVTM, CDR2 ANQGSEA. The V gene end was trimmed by 4 bases and the J gene end by 1 base; junction bases not matched to a gene: 0.

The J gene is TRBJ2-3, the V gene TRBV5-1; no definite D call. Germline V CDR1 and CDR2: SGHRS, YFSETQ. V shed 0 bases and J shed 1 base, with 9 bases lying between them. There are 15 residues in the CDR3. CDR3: CASSLEFLRTDTQYF. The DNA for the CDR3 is TGCGCCAGCAGCTTGGAATTTTTGCGCACAGATACGCAGTATTTT.

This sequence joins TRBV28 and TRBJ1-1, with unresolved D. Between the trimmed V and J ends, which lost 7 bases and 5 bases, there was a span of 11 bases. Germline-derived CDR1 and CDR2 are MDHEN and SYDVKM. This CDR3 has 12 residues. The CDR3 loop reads CASKPGGTEAFF. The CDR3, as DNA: TGTGCCAGCAAACCCGGAGGGACTGAAGCTTTCTTT. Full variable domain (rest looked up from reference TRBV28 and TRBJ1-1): DVKVTQSSRYLVKRTGEKVFLECVQDMDHENMFWYRQDPGLGLRLIYFSYDVKMKEKGDIPEGYSVSREKKERFSLILESASTNQTSMYLCASKPGGTEAFFGQGTRLTVV.

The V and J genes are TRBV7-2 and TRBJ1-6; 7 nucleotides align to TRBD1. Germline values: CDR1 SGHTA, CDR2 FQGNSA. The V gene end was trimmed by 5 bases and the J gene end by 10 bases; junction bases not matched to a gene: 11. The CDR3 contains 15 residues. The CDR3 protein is CASSRRQGPASPLHF. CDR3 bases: TGTGCCAGCAGCAGAAGACAGGGACCGGCATCACCCCTCCACTTT.

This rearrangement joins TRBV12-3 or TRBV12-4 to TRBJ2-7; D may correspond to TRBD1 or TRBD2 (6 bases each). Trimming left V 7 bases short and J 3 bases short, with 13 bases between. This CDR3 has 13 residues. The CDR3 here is CASTRGGLYEQYF. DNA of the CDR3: TGTGCCAGCACCCGTGGGGGGCTCTACGAGCAGTACTTC.

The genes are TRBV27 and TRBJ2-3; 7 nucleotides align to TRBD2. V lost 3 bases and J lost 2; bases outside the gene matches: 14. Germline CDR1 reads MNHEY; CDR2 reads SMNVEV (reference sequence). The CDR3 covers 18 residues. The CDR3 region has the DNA TGTGCCAGCAGTTTTGGGGAAAGCGGGATCCCCCCCACAGATACGCAGTATTTT. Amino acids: CASSFGESGIPPTDTQYF.

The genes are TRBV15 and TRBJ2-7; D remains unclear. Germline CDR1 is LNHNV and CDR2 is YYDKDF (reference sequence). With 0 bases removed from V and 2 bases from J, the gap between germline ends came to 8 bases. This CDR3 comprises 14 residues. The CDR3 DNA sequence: TGTGCCACCAGCAGAGAACCTAGAACCTACGAGCAGTACTTC. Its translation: CATSREPRTYEQYF.

CDR3 coding DNA: TGTGCCAGCAGTCCCCAAGGCCCCCTCTTCAATCAGCCCCAGCATTTT. It is translated as CASSPQGPLFNQPQHF. The genes are TRBV6-6 and TRBJ1-5; D not resolved. The CDR3 spans 16 residues. Germline-derived CDR1 and CDR2 are MNHNY and SVGAGI (reference sequence). Trimming left V 5 bases short and J 3 bases short, with 17 bases between.

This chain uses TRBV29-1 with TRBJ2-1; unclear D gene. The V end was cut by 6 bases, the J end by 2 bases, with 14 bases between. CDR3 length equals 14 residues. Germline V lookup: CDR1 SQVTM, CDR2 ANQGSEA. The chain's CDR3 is CSVQTSGAYNEQFF. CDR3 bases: TGCAGCGTACAAACGTCTGGCGCCTACAATGAGCAGTTCTTC.

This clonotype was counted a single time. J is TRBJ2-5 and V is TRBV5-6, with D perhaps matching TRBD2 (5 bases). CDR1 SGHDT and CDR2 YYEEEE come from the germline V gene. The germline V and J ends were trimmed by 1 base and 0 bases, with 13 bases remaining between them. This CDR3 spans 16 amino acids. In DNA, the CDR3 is TGTGCCAGCAGCTTGCCGGCGGGCAGTAACCAAGAGACCCAGTACTTC. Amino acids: CASSLPAGSNQETQYF.

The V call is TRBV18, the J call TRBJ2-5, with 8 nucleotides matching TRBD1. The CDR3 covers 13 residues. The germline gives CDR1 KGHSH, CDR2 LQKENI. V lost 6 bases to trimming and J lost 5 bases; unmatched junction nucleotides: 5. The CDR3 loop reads CASSRGQVETQYF. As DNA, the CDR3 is TGTGCCAGCTCGCGGGGACAGGTGGAGACCCAGTACTTC.

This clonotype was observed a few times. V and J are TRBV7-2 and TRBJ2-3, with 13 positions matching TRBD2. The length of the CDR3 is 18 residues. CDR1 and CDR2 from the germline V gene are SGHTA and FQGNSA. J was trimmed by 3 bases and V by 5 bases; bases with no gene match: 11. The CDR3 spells CASSPPPGLAGWTDTQYF. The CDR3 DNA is TGTGCCAGCAGCCCCCCCCCGGGACTAGCGGGATGGACAGATACGCAGTATTTT.

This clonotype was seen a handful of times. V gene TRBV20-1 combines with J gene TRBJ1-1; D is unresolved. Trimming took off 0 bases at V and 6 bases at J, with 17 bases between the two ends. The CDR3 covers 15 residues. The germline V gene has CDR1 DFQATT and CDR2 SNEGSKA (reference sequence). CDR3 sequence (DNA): TGCAGTGCTAGAGATCGACGGGCGATCGGCGCTGAAGCTTTCTTT. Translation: CSARDRRAIGAEAFF.

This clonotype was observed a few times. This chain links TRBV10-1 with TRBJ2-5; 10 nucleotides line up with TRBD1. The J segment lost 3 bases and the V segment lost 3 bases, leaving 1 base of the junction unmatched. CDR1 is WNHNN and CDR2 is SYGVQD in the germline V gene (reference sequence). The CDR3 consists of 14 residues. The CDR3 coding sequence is TGCGCCAGCAGTGAAGGGACAGGGGAAGAGACCCAGTACTTC. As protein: CASSEGTGEETQYF.

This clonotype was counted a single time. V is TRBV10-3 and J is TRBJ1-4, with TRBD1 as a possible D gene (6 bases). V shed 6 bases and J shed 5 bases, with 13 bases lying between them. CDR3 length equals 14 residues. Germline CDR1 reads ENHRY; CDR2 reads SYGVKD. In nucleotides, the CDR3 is TGTGCCATCAGGGCGGGGGGCCCGAATGAAAAACTGTTTTTT. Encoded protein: CAIRAGGPNEKLFF.

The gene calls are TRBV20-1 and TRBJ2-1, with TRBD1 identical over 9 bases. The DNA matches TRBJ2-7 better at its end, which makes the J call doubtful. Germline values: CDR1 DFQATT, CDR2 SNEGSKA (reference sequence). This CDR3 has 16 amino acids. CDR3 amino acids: CSARVEGQGIDNEQYF. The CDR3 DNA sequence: TGCAGTGCTAGAGTAGAGGGACAGGGTATTGACAATGAGCAGTACTTC.

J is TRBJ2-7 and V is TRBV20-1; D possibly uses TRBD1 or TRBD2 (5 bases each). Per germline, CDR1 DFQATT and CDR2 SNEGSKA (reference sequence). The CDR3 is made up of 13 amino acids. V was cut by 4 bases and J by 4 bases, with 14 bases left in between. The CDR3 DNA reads TGCAGTGCTAAGTGGGGGATTCAATACGAGCAGTACTTC. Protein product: CSAKWGIQYEQYF.

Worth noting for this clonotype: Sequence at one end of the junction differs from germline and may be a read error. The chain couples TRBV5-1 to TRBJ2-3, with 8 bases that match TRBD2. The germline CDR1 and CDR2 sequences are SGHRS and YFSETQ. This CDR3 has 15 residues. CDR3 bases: TGTGCCAGCAGCTTAGGTCTAGCGGGTCCCGATACGCAGTATTTT. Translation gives CASSLGLAGPDTQYF.

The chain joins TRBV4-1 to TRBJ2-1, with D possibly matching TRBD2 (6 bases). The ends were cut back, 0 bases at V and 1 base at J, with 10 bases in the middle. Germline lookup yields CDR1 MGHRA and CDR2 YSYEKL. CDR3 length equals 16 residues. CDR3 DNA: TGCGCCAGCAGCCAAGAGATCGGGAGTTCCTACAATGAGCAGTTCTTC. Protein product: CASSQEIGSSYNEQFF.

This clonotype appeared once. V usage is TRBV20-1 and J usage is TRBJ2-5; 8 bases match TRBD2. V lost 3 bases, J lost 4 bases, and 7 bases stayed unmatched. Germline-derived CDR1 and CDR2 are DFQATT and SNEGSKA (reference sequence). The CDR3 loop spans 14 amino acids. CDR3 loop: CSARGGLAGETQYF. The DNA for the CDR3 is TGCAGTGCTAGGGGGGGCCTAGCGGGAGAGACCCAGTACTTC.

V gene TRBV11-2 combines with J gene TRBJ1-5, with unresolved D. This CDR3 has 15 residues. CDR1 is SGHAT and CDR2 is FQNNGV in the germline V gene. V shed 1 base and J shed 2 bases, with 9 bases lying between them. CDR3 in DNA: TGTGCCAGCAGCTTAGTCGGCACGGGCAATCAGCCCCAGCATTTT. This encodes CASSLVGTGNQPQHF.

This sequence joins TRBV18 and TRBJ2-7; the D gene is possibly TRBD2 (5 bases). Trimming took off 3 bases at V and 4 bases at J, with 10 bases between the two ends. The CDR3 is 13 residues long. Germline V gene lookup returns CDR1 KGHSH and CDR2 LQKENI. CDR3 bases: TGTGCCAGCTCACCGCGCGGGCAGTACGAGCAGTACTTC. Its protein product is CASSPRGQYEQYF.